This TCR beta chain came from a study of T cell repertoires in cytomegalovirus infection. Overall study results and limits: Dominating the ex vivo response were TCR beta clonotypes that were CMV-specific and HLA-C-restricted.

TCRdb itself ran the reads through MiXCR, one entry per CDR3 protein. The sample lists 250,000 to 300,000 distinct CDR3 sequences; about 23% were seen once. Regarding this clonotype: As yet, its antigen is unknown.

The CDR3 is made up of 13 amino acids. V was shortened by 2 bases and J by 3 bases, with 5 bases between the two germline ends. The germline V gene encodes CDR1 MNHNY and CDR2 SVGAGI (reference sequence). V is TRBV6-6 and J is TRBJ1-5; D is undetermined. The sequence was collected from a human donor in good health (CMV status not recorded). Some clones in this sample may be carry-over from other donors' samples. The material sequenced was PBMCs. CDR3 DNA sequence: TGTGCCAGCAGTTACAACACCAATCAGCCCCAGCATTTT. It is translated as CASSYNTNQPQHF.